A single sample is the source of the 29 T cell receptor beta chains below, sequenced in a study of human CD8 memory T cell subsets. Libraries for TCR beta were constructed using UMI-labeled 5' RACE. TCRdb re-analyzed the 5' RACE reads; it lists each CDR3 protein once, without DNA. In total, the table holds about 10,000 distinct CDR3 sequences. Specimen: CD8+ stem-like memory T cells (TSCM and TCM) sorted from PBMCs. Described subset: stem-like memory CD8 T cells (TSTEM), CCR7+ PD-1- TIGIT-. Receptor source: a human donor in good health.

The CDR3 reads CASSHGLERNEQFF. This chain links TRBV3-1 with TRBJ2-1; the D call of TRBD2 rests on TCRdb alone, since no DNA is present to check it. This CDR3 spans 14 amino acids. In germline, CDR1 is LGHDT, CDR2 YNNKEL (reference sequence).

The chain has TRBV20-1 and TRBJ2-7; TCRdb indicates TRBD1, and absent DNA this call remains unverified. Germline V lookup: CDR1 DFQATT, CDR2 SNEGSKA (reference sequence). The CDR3 totals 16 residues. The CDR3 is CSARDSRQGQIYEQYF.

V and J are TRBV9 and TRBJ1-2; TCRdb calls TRBD1, which cannot be checked without DNA. The CDR3 consists of 19 residues. Germline V CDR1 and CDR2: SGDLS, YYNGEE. CDR3: CASSVRPQLGTGSDYGYTF.

The chain links TRBV6-4 to TRBJ2-1; TCRdb's D call of TRBD2 is untestable without DNA. The germline V gene has CDR1 MRHNA and CDR2 SNTAGT. This CDR3 is 16 amino acids long. The CDR3 sequence is CASRPVGTSVDNEQFF.

The rearrangement links TRBV3-1 to TRBJ2-5; TCRdb's assignment of TRBD1 cannot be checked, as there is no DNA. This CDR3 region has 16 residues. CDR1 LGHDT and CDR2 YNNKEL come from the germline V gene (reference sequence). The CDR3 spells CASSPPQQGLLETQYF.

V and J are TRBV6-5 and TRBJ2-7. The CDR3 has 13 amino acids. Germline V gene sequence: CDR1 MNHEY, CDR2 SVGAGI. The CDR3 reads CASSYSDPYEQYF.

The V gene is TRBV9, the J gene TRBJ2-1; checking the TCRdb D call of TRBD2 is not possible without DNA. CDR3 length equals 18 residues. Germline CDR1 SGDLS, CDR2 YYNGEE. This chain's CDR3 is CASSVDPGTSGSYNEQFF.

The chain links TRBV7-9 to TRBJ2-3; TCRdb names TRBD2, which stays unverified in the absence of DNA. This CDR3 has 16 amino acids. Germline V CDR1 and CDR2: SEHNR, FQNEAQ (reference sequence). CDR3 region: CASSLGGASGPDTQYF.

The J gene is TRBJ1-2, the V gene TRBV7-3; absent DNA, TCRdb's TRBD1 call cannot be checked. CDR3 size: 15 residues. Germline-derived CDR1 and CDR2 are SGHTA and FQGTGA. The CDR3: CASSLTPGTGNGYTF.

The chain uses TRBV7-2 and TRBJ2-7. Germline V gene data show CDR1 as SGHTA and CDR2 as FQGNSA. The CDR3 runs to 15 residues. CDR3 in amino acids: CASSLALGGAYEQYF.

This clonotype registers medium-sized by frequency. The rearrangement links TRBV5-6 to TRBJ2-7; the TCRdb D gene call, TRBD1, has no DNA to confirm it. Germline values: CDR1 SGHDT, CDR2 YYEEEE. The length of the CDR3 is 15 residues. This CDR3 is CASSLAGGTHYEQYF.

This clonotype is classed as medium-sized (0.01 to 0.1%) by frequency. This rearrangement joins TRBV7-9 to TRBJ1-5; TCRdb proposes TRBD1, but this gene call is untestable without DNA. The CDR3 runs to 15 residues. Germline values: CDR1 SEHNR, CDR2 FQNEAQ (reference sequence). This chain's CDR3 is CASSFVGGYDQPQHF.

Judged by frequency, this clonotype is medium-sized (0.01 to 0.1%). This chain joins TRBV11-2 and TRBJ1-5. The CDR3 extends over 13 amino acids. Germline CDR1 is SGHAT and CDR2 is FQNNGV. CDR3 in amino acids: CASSLHANQPQHF.

The chain carries TRBV4-3 and TRBJ2-7; TCRdb picks TRBD1, but there is no DNA to check that call. The CDR3 consists of 15 residues. CDR1 is LGHNA and CDR2 is YSLEER in the germline V gene. CDR3 amino acids: CASRSTGTVTYEQYF.

V gene TRBV20-1 combines with J gene TRBJ2-1; the D call of TRBD2 rests on TCRdb alone, since no DNA is present to check it. Per the germline V gene, CDR1 is DFQATT and CDR2 is SNEGSKA (reference sequence). The CDR3 is 14 residues long. The CDR3 sequence is CSALSGGALNEQFF.

The chain carries TRBV4-3 and TRBJ2-7. Looked up from germline, CDR1 is LGHNA and CDR2 is YSLEER. The CDR3 is 16 amino acids. The CDR3 here is CASSQDRTGSSYEQYF.

This chain connects TRBV12-3 or TRBV12-4 to TRBJ1-2; the TRBD1 assignment by TCRdb is unverifiable without DNA. The CDR3 length is 15 residues. The CDR3 here is CASSHQTGSPYGYTF.

This chain connects TRBV12-3 or TRBV12-4 to TRBJ2-7; the D call of TRBD2 rests on TCRdb alone, since no DNA is present to check it. This CDR3 region has 18 residues. CDR3 amino acids: CASSRGTSGGFSSYEQYF.

The chain recombines TRBV7-9 with TRBJ2-5; absent DNA, TCRdb's TRBD1 call cannot be checked. Germline V lookup: CDR1 SEHNR, CDR2 FQNEAQ (reference sequence). The CDR3 has 15 amino acids. The chain's CDR3 is CASSLVDRGLETQYF.

The rearrangement joins TRBV4-3 to TRBJ2-2; the TRBD2 assignment by TCRdb is unverifiable without DNA. Germline V CDR1 and CDR2: LGHNA, YSLEER. The CDR3 contains 17 residues. CDR3 amino acids: CASSQDFSGRNTGELFF.

This chain uses TRBV11-2 with TRBJ1-4. The CDR3 is 13 residues long. Germline V lookup: CDR1 SGHAT, CDR2 FQNNGV. The CDR3: CASRDEANEKLFF.

The rearrangement joins TRBV11-3 to TRBJ1-2; with no DNA, the TCRdb D assignment of TRBD1 cannot be verified. This CDR3 region has 15 residues. Germline V CDR1 and CDR2: SGHNT, YENEEA. The CDR3 sequence: CASSIGDSPRVGYTF.

The chain has TRBV20-1 and TRBJ2-1; the TCRdb call, TRBD1, lacks DNA for checking. This CDR3 is built from 13 residues. The germline V gene has CDR1 DFQATT and CDR2 SNEGSKA (reference sequence). CDR3 region: CSAREDRVDEQFF.

V is TRBV2 and J is TRBJ2-3; TCRdb calls TRBD1, which cannot be checked without DNA. Germline loops: CDR1 SNHLY, CDR2 FYNNEI. This CDR3 contains 15 residues. This chain's CDR3 is CASSEGTDSTDTQYF.

V usage is TRBV6-1 and J usage is TRBJ2-1; TCRdb's assignment of TRBD2 cannot be checked, as there is no DNA. CDR1 MNHNS and CDR2 SASEGT come from the germline V gene. CDR3 size: 15 residues. CDR3 loop: CASSERSSVGDEQFF.

The chain couples TRBV4-1 to TRBJ2-7; TCRdb indicates TRBD2, and absent DNA this call remains unverified. This CDR3 is built from 16 residues. Per germline, CDR1 MGHRA and CDR2 YSYEKL. The CDR3 loop reads CASSQDKEGPSYEQYF.

The genes are TRBV7-9 and TRBJ2-2; TCRdb indicates TRBD1, and absent DNA this call remains unverified. This CDR3 has 12 residues. Germline V gene lookup returns CDR1 SEHNR and CDR2 FQNEAQ (reference sequence). The CDR3 sequence is CASSLGGRELFF.

The CDR3 sequence is CSVALSLTGELFF. This chain connects TRBV29-1 to TRBJ2-2; absent DNA, TCRdb's TRBD2 call cannot be checked. The germline gives CDR1 SQVTM, CDR2 ANQGSEA. This CDR3 spans 13 amino acids.

The chain employs TRBV20-1 and TRBJ2-5; TCRdb lists TRBD2, though no DNA is available to test this call. Per the germline V gene, CDR1 is DFQATT and CDR2 is SNEGSKA (reference sequence). This CDR3 spans 13 amino acids. CDR3 residues: CSARLDSVETQYF.